This TCR beta chain comes out of a study of blood T cell repertoires in COVID-19. The table lists this clone with a few counts. CDR1 and CDR2 (germline): SGHRS, YFSETQ. This CDR3 contains 15 residues. V was trimmed by 2 bases and J by 1 base, leaving 10 bases between them. Original processing methods: Estimates of nucleated cell counts were drawn from the amplification of reference gene primers. The protocol was immunoSEQ multiplex PCR, while the TCRdb copy is restricted to in-frame clones and leaves out a portion. V and J calls and clone size are given by that table; D and trimming were obtained from the DNA. The sample records hundreds of thousands of clones, around 90% being singletons. All enrollees were about 18 to 100 years old and from 25 or so US areas.

V and J are TRBV5-1 and TRBJ1-5; D is unclear. Sequenced input: PBMCs or T cells enriched from blood (not recorded which). The clonotype originates from a woman aged 45-65 years who had recovered from COVID-19. CDR3 coding DNA: TGCGCCAGCAGCTTTTCCGGGAAAAGCAATCAGCCCCAGCATTTT. Its protein product is CASSFSGKSNQPQHF.